This is a list of T cell receptor beta chains from one sample in a study of identical twins. TCRdb independently ran MiXCR on the 5' RACE reads; one entry per CDR3 protein. Here the sample spans hundreds of thousands of distinct CDR3 sequences, roughly 20% being singletons. The same sample was also studied in work on T cells expressing NK-cell markers.

The sequencing sample was made of PBMCs. All receptors derive from a woman aged 18-35 years in good health. Both conserved end residues are part of each CDR3. The D gene is left open where the match is weak. Only part of the rows carry a size: once, few, many, or a class if the clone is expanded.

>TRBJ2-5|.|.|TRBV27
CASSSQVRTGPWETQYF
TGTGCCAGCAGTTCCCAAGTAAGGACTGGACCCTGGGAGACCCAGTACTTC
>TRBJ1-4|TRBD1|few|TRBV20-1
CSANPMGQGIEKLFF
TGCAGTGCCAATCCGATGGGACAGGGAATCGAAAAACTGTTTTTT
>TRBJ1-4|.|few|TRBV7-9
CASSSDGAIRGKLFF
TGTGCCAGCAGCTCCGACGGGGCGATAAGGGGAAAACTGTTTTTT
>TRBJ2-1|TRBD2|.|TRBV7-6
CASSLVAGGLYNEQFF
TGTGCCAGCAGCTTAGTAGCGGGGGGACTTTACAATGAGCAGTTCTTC
>TRBJ2-1|TRBD2|.|TRBV20-1
CSARMLAGPNEQFF
TGCAGTGCTAGGATGTTAGCGGGGCCCAATGAGCAGTTCTTC
>TRBJ2-5|.|.|TRBV6-5
CASSYHGDTQETQYF
TGTGCCAGCAGTTACCACGGGGACACCCAAGAGACCCAGTACTTC
>TRBJ2-1|.|.|TRBV11-2
CASSFSRGSSYNEQFF
TGTGCCAGCAGCTTCTCGCGGGGCAGCTCCTACAATGAGCAGTTCTTC
>TRBJ1-1|TRBD1|few|TRBV7-9
CASFLAGTGVAAFF
TGTGCCAGCTTCTTAGCGGGGACAGGGGTTGCGGCTTTCTTT
>TRBJ2-5|TRBD2|.|TRBV3-1
CASSQGFSGEGQQTQYF
TGTGCCAGCAGCCAAGGATTTTCGGGGGAGGGCCAACAGACCCAGTACTTC
>TRBJ2-5|TRBD2|few|TRBV20-1
CSATGLADQETQYF
TGCAGTGCTACTGGACTAGCGGACCAAGAGACCCAGTACTTC
>TRBJ2-1|TRBD1|few|TRBV5-1
CASSLGQGGNGEQFF
TGCGCCAGCAGCTTGGGACAGGGGGGCAACGGTGAGCAGTTCTTC
>TRBJ2-5|TRBD1|many|TRBV24-1
CATSDGGQGSETQYF
TGTGCCACCAGTGATGGGGGACAGGGGTCAGAGACCCAGTACTTC
>TRBJ2-1|TRBD2|few|TRBV15
CATATLADEQFF
TGTGCCACCGCGACACTAGCGGATGAGCAGTTCTTC
>TRBJ1-2|.|.|TRBV4-1
CASSQDGVTPYGYTF
TGCGCCAGCAGCCAAGATGGGGTGACCCCCTATGGCTACACCTTC
>TRBJ2-3|.|few|TRBV6-5
CASSYGRTWGTDTQYF
TGTGCCAGCAGTTACGGGAGAACTTGGGGCACAGATACGCAGTATTTT
>TRBJ2-5|TRBD1|.|TRBV5-1
CASSPGQGRWETQYF
TGCGCCAGCAGCCCGGGACAGGGGCGCTGGGAGACCCAGTACTTC
>TRBJ2-5|.|.|TRBV5-1
CASSPGPLGSGETQYF
TGCGCCAGCAGCCCCGGGCCCTTAGGGTCGGGGGAGACCCAGTACTTC
>TRBJ2-5|TRBD2|many|TRBV5-1
CASSLGTSGQETQYF
TGCGCCAGCAGCTTGGGGACTAGCGGACAAGAGACCCAGTACTTC
>TRBJ2-2|.|many|TRBV12-3/TRBV12-4
CASSLGAGPNTGELFF
TGTGCCAGCAGTTTGGGCGCAGGGCCCAACACCGGGGAGCTGTTTTTT
>TRBJ2-2|.|.|TRBV12-3/TRBV12-4
CASSYRARAGELFF
TGTGCCAGCAGTTATCGGGCGCGGGCCGGGGAGCTGTTTTTT
>TRBJ2-7|TRBD1|.|TRBV20-1
CSAPKQDRGLGEQYF
TGCAGTGCTCCCAAACAGGACAGGGGGCTAGGGGAGCAGTACTTC
>TRBJ1-1|.|.|TRBV10-3
CAISDNLVRNTEAFF
TGTGCCATCAGTGACAATTTGGTTCGGAACACTGAAGCTTTCTTT
>TRBJ2-1|.|.|TRBV5-1
CASLLVGGSRNEQFF
TGCGCCAGCCTTTTGGTGGGAGGTTCAAGAAATGAGCAGTTCTTC
>TRBJ2-2|.|many|TRBV25-1
CASSETGGRTGELFF
TGTGCCAGCAGTGAAACAGGAGGGAGGACCGGGGAGCTGTTTTTT
>TRBJ2-5|.|few|TRBV20-1
CSAGPGRMETQYF
TGCAGTGCCGGTCCGGGGCGTATGGAGACCCAGTACTTC
>TRBJ2-1|TRBD2|.|TRBV27
CASSPQTSGPHPYYNEQFF
TGTGCCAGCAGTCCTCAGACTAGCGGGCCCCATCCTTATTACAATGAGCAGTTCTTC
>TRBJ2-1|.|.|TRBV15
CATSRETYNEQFF
TGTGCCACCAGCAGGGAAACCTACAATGAGCAGTTCTTC
>TRBJ2-3|.|few|TRBV7-2
CASSLTFSGSTDTQYF
TGTGCCAGCAGCCTTACCTTTAGCGGAAGCACAGATACGCAGTATTTT
>TRBJ2-3|TRBD2|few|TRBV10-3
CAITAGAPDTQYF
TGTGCCATCACGGCGGGAGCCCCAGATACGCAGTATTTT
>TRBJ2-2|TRBD1|once|TRBV5-5
CASSQGEAGELFF
TGTGCCAGCAGCCAGGGGGAAGCCGGGGAGCTGTTTTTT
>TRBJ2-4|.|few|TRBV4-2
CASSQDSVDLAIQYF
TGTGCCAGCAGCCAAGATTCGGTGGATCTGGCCATTCAGTACTTC
>TRBJ2-3|.|.|TRBV9
CASGPGVLARDTQYF
TGTGCCAGCGGTCCAGGGGTACTAGCTAGAGATACGCAGTATTTT
>TRBJ2-7|.|many|TRBV5-1
CASSLEDGRDEQYF
TGCGCCAGCAGCTTGGAGGACGGCAGGGACGAGCAGTACTTC
>TRBJ2-2|.|.|TRBV20-1
CSAREYTGELFF
TGCAGTGCTAGAGAATACACCGGGGAGCTGTTTTTT